This paragraph covers one T cell receptor (beta chain) sequence. From germline, CDR1 is MNHEY and CDR2 SMNVEV (reference sequence). The CDR3 covers 15 residues. V was pared by 4 bases and J by 3 bases, with 4 bases of the junction left unmatched. The data were obtained in a study of glioma-infiltrating T cells. TCR alpha and beta CDR3 regions were amplified from RNA using iRepertoire nested multiplex PCR. TCRdb called the multiplex PCR reads again in MiXCR, with one record for every CDR3 protein. The sample includes around 150,000 distinct CDR3 sequences, 30% to 40% of them seen just once. The genes are TRBV27 and TRBJ1-3; 9 positions match TRBD1. Sequencing was done on a sample of glioma tissue, nonneoplastic brain tissue, or PBMCs (not recorded which). This TCR was recovered from a human donor with low-grade glioma or glioblastoma, undergoing nonglioma brain surgery, or in good health (not recorded which). The CDR3 is CASSYTGGGGNTIYF. CDR3 coding DNA: TGTGCCAGCAGTTACACAGGGGGCGGTGGAAACACCATATATTTT.